Presented here are 25 T cell receptor beta chains from one specimen sequenced in a study of T cells in Graves' hyperthyroidism and ophthalmopathy. Researchers took RNA transcripts and amplified the TCR beta CDR3 regions from them. The HTBI primer set served for first-round RT-PCR of the TCR CDR3. In TCRdb, the multiplex PCR reads were re-called with MiXCR into one record per CDR3 protein. The repertoire holds about 400,000 distinct CDR3 sequences, approximately 14% seen once, with 25% to 30% in the top ten. The sequencing sample was made of blood. The receptor source for this set is a woman between 18 and 29 years old with Graves' hyperthyroidism that later progressed to Graves' ophthalmopathy.

The CDR3 DNA sequence: TGCGCCAGCAGCGGGACTAGCGAACATCAAGAGACCCAGTACTTC. This codes for CASSGTSEHQETQYF. V gene TRBV5-1 combines with J gene TRBJ2-5; 10 positions agree with TRBD2. The ends lost 4 bases at V and 2 bases at J; junction bases unmatched: 5. Germline-derived CDR1 and CDR2 are SGHRS and YFSETQ. The CDR3 loop spans 15 amino acids.

This clonotype was observed a few times. This chain links TRBV20-1 with TRBJ1-6, with D unclear. CDR1 is DFQATT and CDR2 is SNEGSKA in the germline V gene (reference sequence). The CDR3 runs 15 residues. Trimming left V 0 bases short and J 5 bases short, with 11 bases between. The CDR3, as DNA: TGCAGTGCTAGAGATCTGGAGGCGGATAATTCACCCCTCCACTTT. Encoded protein: CSARDLEADNSPLHF.

This clonotype was picked up a small number of times. The chain has TRBV27 and TRBJ2-3; D is unclear. The CDR3 is 14 residues long. The germline CDR1 and CDR2 sequences are MNHEY and SMNVEV (reference sequence). V shed 3 bases and J shed 6 bases, with 13 bases lying between them. The CDR3 protein is CASSFRALKDTQYF. CDR3 DNA: TGTGCCAGCAGTTTTCGGGCTCTCAAGGATACGCAGTATTTT.

The chain employs TRBV27 and TRBJ2-3; TRBD2 agrees at 7 bases. V shed 6 bases and J 5 bases; nucleotides not matched to a gene: 11. CDR1 MNHEY and CDR2 SMNVEV come from the germline V gene (reference sequence). The length of the CDR3 is 15 residues. CDR3 loop: CASRKYAGVGDTQYF. CDR3 DNA: TGTGCCAGCAGAAAGTACGCGGGAGTGGGAGATACGCAGTATTTT.

V and J are TRBV9 and TRBJ1-4; 10 bases are a match to TRBD1. Germline V CDR1 and CDR2: SGDLS, YYNGEE. CDR3 size: 15 residues. V lost 0 bases, J lost 6 bases, and 2 bases stayed unmatched. In nucleotides, the CDR3 is TGTGCCAGCAGCGTAGACGGGACAGGGGATGAAAAACTGTTTTTT. It encodes CASSVDGTGDEKLFF. Filled out from reference TRBV9 and TRBJ1-4, the complete variable domain reads DSGVTQTPKHLITATGQRVTLRCSPRSGDLSVYWYQQSLDQGLQFLIQYYNGEERAKGNILERFSAQQFPDLHSELNLSSLELGDSALYFCASSVDGTGDEKLFFGSGTQLSVL.

In its sample, this clonotype was seen a few times. The J gene is TRBJ1-3, the V gene TRBV7-9; the D is unclear. The V and J ends lost 3 bases and 2 bases respectively, with 11 bases between them. Germline CDR1 and CDR2: SEHNR and FQNEAQ (reference sequence). CDR3 size: 15 residues. CDR3: CASSFYPAAGNTIYF. In DNA, the CDR3 is TGTGCCAGCAGCTTTTACCCGGCTGCTGGAAACACCATATATTTT.

V is TRBV4-3 and J is TRBJ2-3; D may be TRBD2 (7 bases). CDR1 is LGHNA and CDR2 is YSLEER in the germline V gene. CDR3 length equals 18 residues. V dropped 2 bases and J dropped 5 bases, with 23 bases sitting between them. The CDR3 nucleotides read TGCGCCAGCAGCCAATCAGAAGGGGAGGGGGGGGCTATAGATACGCAGTATTTT. It translates to CASSQSEGEGGAIDTQYF.

This clonotype was found many times. The V and J genes are TRBV3-1 and TRBJ2-7; D is perhaps TRBD2 (5 bases). CDR1 and CDR2 (germline): LGHDT, YNNKEL (reference sequence). V lost 1 base to trimming and J lost 3 bases, with 7 bases between them. This CDR3 contains 13 residues. CDR3 DNA sequence: TGTGCCAGCAGCCAAGGAGCGGTCTACGAGCAGTACTTC. Translated: CASSQGAVYEQYF.

This clonotype occurred many times. The chain joins TRBV27 to TRBJ1-2, with D possibly matching TRBD1 (5 bases). V was trimmed by 5 bases and J by 5 bases, leaving 15 bases between them. The CDR3 length is 14 residues. Germline lookup yields CDR1 MNHEY and CDR2 SMNVEV (reference sequence). The CDR3 DNA reads as TGTGCCAGCAGTCCCTCGGGAGGGGATTATGGCTACACCTTC. Translating gives CASSPSGGDYGYTF.

The chain couples TRBV24-1 to TRBJ2-2, with TRBD2 matching 14 bases. V shed 1 base and J 5 bases; nucleotides not matched to a gene: 8. This CDR3 is built from 19 residues. CDR1 and CDR2 (germline): KGHDR, SFDVKD. Here the CDR3 reads CATSDLPGLAGVMTGELFF. The CDR3, as DNA: TGTGCCACCAGTGATTTACCGGGACTAGCGGGAGTGATGACCGGGGAGCTGTTTTTT.

This clonotype was recorded many times. The gene calls are TRBV7-9 and TRBJ2-3; 9 bases match TRBD2. The CDR3 totals 16 residues. The germline V gene has CDR1 SEHNR and CDR2 FQNEAQ (reference sequence). J was trimmed by 2 bases and V by 10 bases; bases with no gene match: 13. CDR3 residues: CATYGTGLANTDTQYF. The CDR3 DNA reads TGTGCCACCTACGGGACGGGACTAGCAAACACAGATACGCAGTATTTT.

The rearrangement links TRBV20-1 to TRBJ2-1; 8 bases are shared with TRBD2. Germline CDR1 reads DFQATT; CDR2 reads SNEGSKA (reference sequence). CDR3 length: 15 amino acids. V dropped 1 base and J dropped 0; count of bases not matched to a gene: 2. CDR3 in DNA: TGCAGTGCTAGAGCCGGGACTAGCTCCTACAATGAGCAGTTCTTC. Its translation is CSARAGTSSYNEQFF.

This clonotype was detected once. V usage is TRBV28 and J usage is TRBJ1-2, with 12 bases lining up with TRBD1. The V gene's germline CDR1 is MDHEN and CDR2 SYDVKM. V lost 3 bases, J lost 1 base, and 6 bases stayed unmatched. The CDR3 sequence is 17 residues long. The CDR3 region has the DNA TGTGCCAGCAGTTTTGGGACAGGGGGCCTAAGTAACTATGGCTACACCTTC. It translates to CASSFGTGGLSNYGYTF.

Ten or more counts support this clonotype. The rearrangement links TRBV28 to TRBJ2-5; D unclear. V lost 8 bases, J lost 5 bases, and 24 bases lay in between. The germline V gene has CDR1 MDHEN and CDR2 SYDVKM. CDR3 length equals 16 residues. CDR3 sequence: CASRPQRAPKWETQYF. CDR3 sequence (DNA): TGTGCCAGCCGACCCCAACGGGCCCCCAAATGGGAGACCCAGTACTTC.

This clonotype was detected ten times or more. J is TRBJ2-7 and V is TRBV7-2, with TRBD2 matching 13 bases. V shed 2 bases, J shed 6 bases, and the junction held 13 bases outside the gene matches. Germline V gene sequence: CDR1 SGHTA, CDR2 FQGNSA. The CDR3 length is 18 residues. The CDR3 loop reads CASSLKRLAGGSWGEQYF. The CDR3 coding sequence is TGTGCCAGCAGCTTAAAGAGACTAGCGGGAGGCTCTTGGGGCGAGCAGTACTTC.

The V gene is TRBV29-1, the J gene TRBJ2-2; 8 bases are shared with TRBD1. Per the germline V gene, CDR1 is SQVTM and CDR2 is ANQGSEA. The CDR3 consists of 14 residues. V lost 5 bases, J lost 4 bases, and 6 bases stayed unmatched. CDR3 in amino acids: CSVQGAGSTGELFF. DNA for the CDR3: TGCAGCGTTCAGGGGGCTGGCAGCACCGGGGAGCTGTTTTTT.

This clonotype was observed many times. The chain recombines TRBV12-3 or TRBV12-4 with TRBJ2-7; TRBD1 matches at 10 bases. There are 14 residues in the CDR3. Losses at the gene ends were 2 bases for V and 4 bases for J; bases not matched to a gene: 2. The DNA for the CDR3 is TGTGCCAGCAGTTTAAGGGACAGGGGTTACGAGCAGTACTTC. Translated, it gives CASSLRDRGYEQYF.

The genes are TRBV9 and TRBJ2-2; 7 positions match TRBD1. The V gene's germline CDR1 is SGDLS and CDR2 YYNGEE. Trimming took 4 bases from V and 9 from J; bases not matched to a gene: 18. This CDR3 comprises 17 residues. This CDR3 is CASSPSARQGVYRELFF. In DNA form, the CDR3 reads TGTGCCAGCAGCCCCTCGGCGCGACAGGGAGTATACCGGGAGCTGTTTTTT.

This chain uses TRBV5-6 with TRBJ1-2; a possible D gene is TRBD1 (5 bases). This CDR3 has 16 amino acids. CDR1 is SGHDT and CDR2 is YYEEEE in the germline V gene. V gave up 1 base and J gave up 4 bases, with 17 bases separating them. The CDR3: CASSLNGGASGYGYTF. The CDR3 nucleotides read TGTGCCAGCAGCTTGAATGGAGGGGCCTCGGGCTATGGCTACACCTTC.

This clonotype was counted at least ten times. The chain carries TRBV7-8 and TRBJ2-1; 10 bases match TRBD1. Germline V gene lookup returns CDR1 SGHVS and CDR2 FQNEAQ. J was trimmed by 1 base and V by 1 base; bases with no gene match: 13. The CDR3 loop spans 20 amino acids. CDR3 residues: CASSLVLRTGGSLSYNEQFF. The CDR3 nucleotides are TGTGCCAGCAGCTTAGTCTTGAGGACAGGGGGATCGCTGTCCTACAATGAGCAGTTCTTC.

This chain uses TRBV6-5 with TRBJ2-1; D is ambiguous. The V end lost 2 bases, the J end lost 10 bases, and 12 bases lay between the germline ends. Germline CDR1 MNHEY, CDR2 SVGAGI. The CDR3 extends over 13 amino acids. The CDR3 region is CASSYGSSREQFF. The CDR3 DNA sequence: TGTGCCAGCAGTTACGGTAGTTCGAGGGAGCAGTTCTTC.

This clonotype was recorded many times. J is TRBJ1-6 and V is TRBV28; maybe TRBD1 (5 bases). V lost 4 bases and J lost 8, with 12 bases in between. The V gene's germline CDR1 is MDHEN and CDR2 SYDVKM. This CDR3 region has 14 residues. In DNA, the CDR3 is TGTGCCAGCAGTTCGGCCAGGGTGGATTCACCCCTCCACTTT. Protein sequence: CASSSARVDSPLHF.

In its sample, this clonotype was seen a few times. The chain couples TRBV7-9 to TRBJ2-2; 7 positions agree with TRBD1. V lost 1 base and J lost 1; bases outside the gene matches: 6. There are 17 residues in the CDR3. Germline V gene data show CDR1 as SEHNR and CDR2 as FQNEAQ (reference sequence). The CDR3 nucleotides read TGTGCCAGCAGCTTAGGGATGAGGACAGGGAACACCGGGGAGCTGTTTTTT. Its protein is CASSLGMRTGNTGELFF.

This clonotype was seen ten or more times. The rearrangement links TRBV12-3 or TRBV12-4 to TRBJ1-1; D perhaps matches TRBD1 (5 bases). The CDR3 is 13 amino acids. Trimming pared 10 bases from V and 7 bases from J, leaving 19 bases between. CDR3 DNA sequence: TGTGCCACTTCCTTTGGGGGGGGGAGTGAAGCTTTCTTT. Its protein product is CATSFGGGSEAFF.

This clonotype was recorded many times. The chain uses TRBV6-1 and TRBJ2-2; a weak D match, TRBD2 (5 bases). Trimming cost V 9 bases and J 3 bases, with 8 bases left between them. Germline V gene data show CDR1 as MNHNS and CDR2 as SASEGT. This CDR3 contains 12 residues. CDR3 nucleotides: TGTGCCAGTAGCGTCGACACCGGGGAGCTGTTTTTT. Protein product: CASSVDTGELFF.